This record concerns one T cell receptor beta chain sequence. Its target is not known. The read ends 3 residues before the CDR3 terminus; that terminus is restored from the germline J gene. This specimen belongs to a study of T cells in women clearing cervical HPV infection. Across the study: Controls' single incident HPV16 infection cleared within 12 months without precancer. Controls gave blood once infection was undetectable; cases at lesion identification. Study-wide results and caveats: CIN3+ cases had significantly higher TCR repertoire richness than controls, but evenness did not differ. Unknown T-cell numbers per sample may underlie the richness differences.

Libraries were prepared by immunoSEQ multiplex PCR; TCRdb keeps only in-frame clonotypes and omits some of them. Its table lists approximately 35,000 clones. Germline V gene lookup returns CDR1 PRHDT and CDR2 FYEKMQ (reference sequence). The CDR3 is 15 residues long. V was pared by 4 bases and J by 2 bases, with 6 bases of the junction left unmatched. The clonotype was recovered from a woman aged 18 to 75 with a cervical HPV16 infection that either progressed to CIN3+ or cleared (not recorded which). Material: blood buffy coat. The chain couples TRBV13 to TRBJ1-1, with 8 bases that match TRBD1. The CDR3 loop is CASSYRGQANTEAFF. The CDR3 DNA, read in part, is TGTGCCAGCAGCTATCGGGGACAGGCAAACACTGAA.